These T cell receptor beta chains were read from a single sample in a study of T-cell reconstitution after alpha-beta-depleted transplantation in children. Via MiXCR, TCRdb re-called the PCR reads, giving one row per CDR3 protein. This sample has over 15,000 distinct CDR3 sequences, with about 4.7% found just once. This sample comprised PBMCs, obtained before TCRalphabeta/CD19-depleted stem cell transplant. The source of these receptors is a boy between 5 and 17 years old with acute lymphoblastic leukemia, due to receive a stem cell transplant. Each CDR3 is given with its conserved first and last residue. The order of the fields is clone size, J gene, D gene, V gene, CDR3 DNA, CDR3 protein. A D gene is named only where the DNA matches it firmly. Some rows mark clone size as missing; the rest say once, few, many or name a class of expanded clone.

>many|TRBJ1-2|-|TRBV6-2/TRBV6-3
TGTGCCAGCAGGGGATGGTTCCTGGGTGGCTACACCTTC
CASRGWFLGGYTF
>many|TRBJ2-1|TRBD2|TRBV27
TGTGCCAGCAGGGGTAGCGGGGGGGCGGGCAATGAGCAGTTCTTC
CASRGSGGAGNEQFF
>many|TRBJ1-4|-|TRBV15
TGTGCCACCAGCGGAGGCCGGAGCGGGGTTCATGAAAAACTGTTTTTT
CATSGGRSGVHEKLFF
>medium-sized|TRBJ2-6|-|TRBV5-1
TGCGCCAGCAGCATAAAGGGGGTAAACTCTGGGGCCAACGTCCTGACTTTC
CASSIKGVNSGANVLTF
>many|TRBJ2-2|-|TRBV7-2
TGTGCCAGCAGCTTATACACCGGGGAGCTGTTTTTT
CASSLYTGELFF
>many|TRBJ2-2|TRBD1|TRBV5-1
TGCGCCAGCAGCCAAGACAGGGATGGCACCGGGGAGCTGTTTTTT
CASSQDRDGTGELFF
>many|TRBJ2-2|-|TRBV28
TGTGCCAGCAGTCTACCCGGGACGGAAGTTAACACCGGGGAGCTGTTTTTT
CASSLPGTEVNTGELFF
>many|TRBJ2-3|TRBD2|TRBV28
TGTGCCAGCAGTCCCGAAACCGGACTAGCGGGGGGGCCATCTACGCAGTATTTT
CASSPETGLAGGPSTQYF
>many|TRBJ2-7|TRBD2|TRBV20-1
TGCAGTGCTAGAGGGGGAGATCCGGGACTAGCGGGAGTTTTGGAAGTCGAGCAGTACTTC
CSARGGDPGLAGVLEVEQYF
>many|TRBJ2-3|TRBD2|TRBV27
TGTGCCAGCAGTCGCCCTAGCGGGGGGGGATTTCCTAGCACAGATACGCAGTATTTT
CASSRPSGGGFPSTDTQYF
>many|TRBJ1-6|-|TRBV28
TGTGCCAGCAGTTTTCGGGGTTCCTATAATTCACCCCTCCACTTT
CASSFRGSYNSPLHF
>many|TRBJ2-7|-|TRBV6-1
TGTGCCAGCAGTGAAACGAGAGATTACGAGCAGTACTTC
CASSETRDYEQYF
>many|TRBJ2-7|-|TRBV6-2/TRBV6-3
TGTGCCAGCAGGTCAACCGGGACGGTCTCCTACGAGCAGTACTTC
CASRSTGTVSYEQYF
>many|TRBJ2-2|-|TRBV29-1
TGCAGCGCGGACAGACTCAACACCGGGGAGCTGTTTTTT
CSADRLNTGELFF
>many|TRBJ2-5|-|TRBV6-2/TRBV6-3
TGTGCCAGCAGTTATCTTACGGCGGAGACCCAGTACTTC
CASSYLTAETQYF
>many|TRBJ2-3|-|TRBV30
TGTGCCTGGTTGGGGGTTGGAAGAGATACGCAGTATTTT
CAWLGVGRDTQYF
>many|TRBJ1-5|-|TRBV4-1
TGCGCCAGCAGCCAAGGGGGCAGCCTTTATCAGCCCCAGCATTTT
CASSQGGSLYQPQHF
>many|TRBJ1-1|-|TRBV2
TGTGCCAGCACCTCGGACTGGGGACTCACTGAAGCTTTCTTT
CASTSDWGLTEAFF
>medium-sized|TRBJ2-7|-|TRBV6-2/TRBV6-3
TGTGCCAGCAGTTACCGGGTAGGTCGTTCCTACGAGCAGTACTTC
CASSYRVGRSYEQYF
>many|TRBJ1-3|TRBD1|TRBV20-1
TGCAGTGCTGGACAGGGTGCTGGAAACACCATATATTTT
CSAGQGAGNTIYF
>-|TRBJ2-2|-|TRBV7-9
TGTGCCAGCAGCCCCCTAGCACTGAACACCGGGGAGCTGTTTTTT
CASSPLALNTGELFF
>-|TRBJ2-1|-|TRBV7-3
TGTGCCAGCAGCTTAACCGAGGTGAAGGGGAATGAGCAGTTCTTC
CASSLTEVKGNEQFF
>many|TRBJ2-1|TRBD2|TRBV20-1
TGCAGTGCTAGCCCTTTAACCGGGACTAGCGATTACAATGAGCAGTTCTTC
CSASPLTGTSDYNEQFF
>many|TRBJ1-5|-|TRBV5-5
TGTGCCAGCAGCTTTGGGGGGATAGCAGGTCAGCCCCAGCATTTT
CASSFGGIAGQPQHF
>many|TRBJ2-3|-|TRBV18
TGTGCCAGCTCACCACCGACAGATACGCAGTATTTT
CASSPPTDTQYF
>many|TRBJ1-3|-|TRBV30
TGTGCCTGGATGGGAATCAAACCCACCATATATTTT
CAWMGIKPTIYF
>medium-sized|TRBJ2-2|-|TRBV7-3
TGTGCCAGCAGCTTAGGAGGCAGGGGAGGTACCGGGGAGCTGTTTTTT
CASSLGGRGGTGELFF
>many|TRBJ1-3|-|TRBV5-1
TGCGCCAGCAGCTTGGATTACAAACTCTCTGGAAACACCATATATTTT
CASSLDYKLSGNTIYF
>many|TRBJ2-2|-|TRBV7-3
TGTGCCAGCAGCCTTACTTTGAACACCGGGGAGCTGTTTTTT
CASSLTLNTGELFF
>-|TRBJ1-4|-|TRBV2
TGTGCCAGCAGACCGGACGGGACACGGGAAAAACTGTTTTTT
CASRPDGTREKLFF
>many|TRBJ2-1|-|TRBV18
TGTGCCAGCTCACCACTTAAGGGGTACGGAGAGCAGTTCTTC
CASSPLKGYGEQFF
>many|TRBJ2-2|-|TRBV5-1
TGCGCCAGCAGCTTGGAGAGGGAATACGCGAACACCGGGGAGCTGTTTTTT
CASSLEREYANTGELFF
>medium-sized|TRBJ1-2|TRBD1|TRBV15
TGTGCCACCAGCAGACCCGGGACAGTACTGAGGGATGGCTACACCTTC
CATSRPGTVLRDGYTF
>many|TRBJ1-1|-|TRBV5-5
TGTGCCAGCAGCACCCGAGGTCAGGGGCGGGACACTGAAGCTTTCTTT
CASSTRGQGRDTEAFF
>many|TRBJ2-3|-|TRBV12-3/TRBV12-4
TGTGCCAGCAGTTTTGGGGTTACGCAGTATTTT
CASSFGVTQYF